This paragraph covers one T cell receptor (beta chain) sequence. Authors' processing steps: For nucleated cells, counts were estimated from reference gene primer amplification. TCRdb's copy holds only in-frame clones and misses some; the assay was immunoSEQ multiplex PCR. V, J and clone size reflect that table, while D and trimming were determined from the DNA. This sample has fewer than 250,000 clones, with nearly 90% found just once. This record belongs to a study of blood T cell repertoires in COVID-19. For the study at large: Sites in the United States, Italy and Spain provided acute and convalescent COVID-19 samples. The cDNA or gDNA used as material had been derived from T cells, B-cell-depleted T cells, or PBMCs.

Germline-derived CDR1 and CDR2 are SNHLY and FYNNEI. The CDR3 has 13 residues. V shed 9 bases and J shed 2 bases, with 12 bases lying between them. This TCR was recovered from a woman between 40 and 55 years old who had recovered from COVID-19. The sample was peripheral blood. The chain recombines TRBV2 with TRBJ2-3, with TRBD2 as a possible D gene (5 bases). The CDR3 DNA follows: TGTGCCAGTCGGGCGGAGGCCACAGATACGCAGTATTTT. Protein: CASRAEATDTQYF.